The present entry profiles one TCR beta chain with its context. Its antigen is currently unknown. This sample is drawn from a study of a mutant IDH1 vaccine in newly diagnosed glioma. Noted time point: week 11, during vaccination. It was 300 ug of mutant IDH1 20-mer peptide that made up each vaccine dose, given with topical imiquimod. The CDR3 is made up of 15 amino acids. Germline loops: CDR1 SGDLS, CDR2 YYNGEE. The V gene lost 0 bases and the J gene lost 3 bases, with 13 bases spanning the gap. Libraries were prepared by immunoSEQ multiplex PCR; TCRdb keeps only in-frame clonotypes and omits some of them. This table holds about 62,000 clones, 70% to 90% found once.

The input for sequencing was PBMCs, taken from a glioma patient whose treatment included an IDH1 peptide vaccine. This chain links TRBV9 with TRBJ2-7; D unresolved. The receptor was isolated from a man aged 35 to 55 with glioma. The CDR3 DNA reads TGTGCCAGCAGCGTAGCGGGCAGTGAAAACTACGAGCAGTACTTC. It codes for CASSVAGSENYEQYF.